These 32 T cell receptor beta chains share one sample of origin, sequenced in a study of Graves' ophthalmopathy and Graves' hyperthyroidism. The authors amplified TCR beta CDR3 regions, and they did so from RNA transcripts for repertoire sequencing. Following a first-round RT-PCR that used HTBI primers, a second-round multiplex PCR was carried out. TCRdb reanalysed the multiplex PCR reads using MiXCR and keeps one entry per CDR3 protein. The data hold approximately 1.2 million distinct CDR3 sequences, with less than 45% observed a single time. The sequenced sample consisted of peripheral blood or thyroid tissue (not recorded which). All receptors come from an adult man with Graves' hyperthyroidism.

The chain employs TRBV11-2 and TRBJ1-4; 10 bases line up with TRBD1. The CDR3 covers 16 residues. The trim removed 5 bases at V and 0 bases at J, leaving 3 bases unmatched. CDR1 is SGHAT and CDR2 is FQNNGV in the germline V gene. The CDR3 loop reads CASSRGQGPTNEKLFF. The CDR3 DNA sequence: TGTGCCAGCAGCCGGGGACAGGGGCCAACTAATGAAAAACTGTTTTTT.

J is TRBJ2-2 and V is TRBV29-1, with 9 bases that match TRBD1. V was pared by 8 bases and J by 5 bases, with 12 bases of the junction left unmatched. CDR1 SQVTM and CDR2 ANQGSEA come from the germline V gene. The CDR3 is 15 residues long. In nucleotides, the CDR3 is TGCAGCTTTAGGACAGGGGAAATGTGGACCGGGGAGCTGTTTTTT. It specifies CSFRTGEMWTGELFF.

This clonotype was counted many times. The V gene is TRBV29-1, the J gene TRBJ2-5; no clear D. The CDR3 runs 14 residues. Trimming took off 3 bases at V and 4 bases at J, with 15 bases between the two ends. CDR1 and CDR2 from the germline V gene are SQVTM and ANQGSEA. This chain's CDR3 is CSVDFDWGRETQYF. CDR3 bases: TGCAGCGTTGACTTCGATTGGGGTAGAGAGACCCAGTACTTC.

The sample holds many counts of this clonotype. CDR3 sequence reads: CASSPLTWGGELFF. CDR3 DNA: TGTGCCAGCAGTCCCCTGACGTGGGGCGGGGAGCTGTTTTTT. V and J are TRBV6-5 and TRBJ2-2; D uncertain. Per germline, CDR1 MNHEY and CDR2 SVGAGI. The length of the CDR3 is 14 residues. Trimming left V 5 bases short and J 7 bases short, with 14 bases between.

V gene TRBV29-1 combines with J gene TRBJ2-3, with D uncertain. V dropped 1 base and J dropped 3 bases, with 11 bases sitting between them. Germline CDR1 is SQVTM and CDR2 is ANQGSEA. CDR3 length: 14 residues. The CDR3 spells CSVEADRVTDTQYF. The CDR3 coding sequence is TGCAGCGTTGAAGCCGACCGGGTTACAGATACGCAGTATTTT.

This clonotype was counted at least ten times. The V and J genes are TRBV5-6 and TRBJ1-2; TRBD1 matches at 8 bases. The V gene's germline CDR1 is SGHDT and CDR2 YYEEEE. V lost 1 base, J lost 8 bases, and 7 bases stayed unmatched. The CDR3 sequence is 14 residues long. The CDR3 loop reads CASSLPGQEGGYTF. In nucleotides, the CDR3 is TGTGCCAGCAGCTTGCCGGGACAGGAGGGCGGCTACACCTTC.

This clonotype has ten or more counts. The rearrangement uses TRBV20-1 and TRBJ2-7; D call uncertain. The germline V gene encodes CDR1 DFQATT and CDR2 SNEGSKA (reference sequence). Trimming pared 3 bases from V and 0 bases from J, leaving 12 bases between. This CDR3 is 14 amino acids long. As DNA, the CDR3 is TGCAGTGCTAGTAGACCCTTACTCTCCTACGAGCAGTACTTC. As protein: CSASRPLLSYEQYF.

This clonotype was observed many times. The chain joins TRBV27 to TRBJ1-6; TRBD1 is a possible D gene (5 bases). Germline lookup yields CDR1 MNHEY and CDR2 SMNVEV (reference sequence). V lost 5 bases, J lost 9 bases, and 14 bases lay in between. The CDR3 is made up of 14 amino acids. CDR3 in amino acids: CASSPWDGRSPLHF. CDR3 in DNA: TGTGCCAGCAGTCCCTGGGACGGTCGTTCACCCCTCCACTTT.

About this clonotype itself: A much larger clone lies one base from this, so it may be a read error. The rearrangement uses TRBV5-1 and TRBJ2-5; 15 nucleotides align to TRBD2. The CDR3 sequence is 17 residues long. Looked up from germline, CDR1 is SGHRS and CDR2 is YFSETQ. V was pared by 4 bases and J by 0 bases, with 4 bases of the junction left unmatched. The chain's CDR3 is CASSLGTSGRHQETQYF. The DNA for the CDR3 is TGCGCCAGCAGCCTCGGGACTAGCGGGAGGCACCAAGAGACCCAGTACTTC.

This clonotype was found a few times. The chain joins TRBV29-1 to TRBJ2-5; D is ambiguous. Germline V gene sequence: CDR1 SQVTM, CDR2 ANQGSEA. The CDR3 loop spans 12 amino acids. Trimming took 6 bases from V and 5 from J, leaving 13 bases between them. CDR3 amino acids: CSVGWLGETQYF. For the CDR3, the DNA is TGCAGCGTAGGGTGGCTGGGGGAGACCCAGTACTTC.

DNA of the CDR3: TGTGCCATCAGTACTAAGGGACAGGGGGGGCCCCAGTACTTC. It encodes CAISTKGQGGPQYF. The rearrangement uses TRBV10-3 and TRBJ2-5; 11 positions agree with TRBD1. CDR3 size: 14 residues. Germline assignment: CDR1 ENHRY and CDR2 SYGVKD. The V segment lost 5 bases and the J segment 9 bases; nucleotides outside the gene matches: 8.

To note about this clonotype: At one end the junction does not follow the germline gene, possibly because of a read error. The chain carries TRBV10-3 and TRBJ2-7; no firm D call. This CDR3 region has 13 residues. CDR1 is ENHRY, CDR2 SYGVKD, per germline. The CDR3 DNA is TGTGCCAGCAGTTACTCCCAGGCCTACGAGCAGTACTTC. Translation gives CASSYSQAYEQYF.

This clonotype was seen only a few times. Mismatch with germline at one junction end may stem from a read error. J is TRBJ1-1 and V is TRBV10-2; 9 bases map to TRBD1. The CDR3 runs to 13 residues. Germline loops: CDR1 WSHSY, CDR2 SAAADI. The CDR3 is CASSQQGAVEAFF. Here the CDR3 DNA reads TGTGCCAGCAGTCAACAGGGGGCTGTTGAAGCTTTCTTT.

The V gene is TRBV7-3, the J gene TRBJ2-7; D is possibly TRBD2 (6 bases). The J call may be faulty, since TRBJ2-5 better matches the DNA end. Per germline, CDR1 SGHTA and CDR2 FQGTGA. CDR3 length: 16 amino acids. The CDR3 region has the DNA TGTGCCAGCAGCTTAACATCCGGGACTCCGGTTTGGACCCAGTACTTC. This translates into CASSLTSGTPVWTQYF.

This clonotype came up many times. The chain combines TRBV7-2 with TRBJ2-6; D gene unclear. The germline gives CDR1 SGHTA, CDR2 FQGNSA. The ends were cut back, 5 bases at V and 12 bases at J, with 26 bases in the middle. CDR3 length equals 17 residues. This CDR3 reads CASSPNPQSPPGRVLTF. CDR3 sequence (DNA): TGTGCCAGCAGCCCCAACCCTCAAAGTCCCCCTGGCCGCGTCCTGACTTTC.

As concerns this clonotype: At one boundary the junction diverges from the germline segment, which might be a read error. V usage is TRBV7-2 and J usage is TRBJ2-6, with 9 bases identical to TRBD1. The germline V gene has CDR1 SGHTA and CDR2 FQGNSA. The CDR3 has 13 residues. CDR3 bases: TGTGCCAGCAGCTTAGAGGACAGGGGCACTGAAGCTTTC. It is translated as CASSLEDRGTEAF.

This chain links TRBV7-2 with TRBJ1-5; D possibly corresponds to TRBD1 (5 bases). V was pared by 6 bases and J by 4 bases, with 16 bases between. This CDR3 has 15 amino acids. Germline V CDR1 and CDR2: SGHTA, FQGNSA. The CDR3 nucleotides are TGTGCCAGCAGTTTATCGTGGGGGACTAATCAGCCCCAGCATTTT. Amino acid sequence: CASSLSWGTNQPQHF.

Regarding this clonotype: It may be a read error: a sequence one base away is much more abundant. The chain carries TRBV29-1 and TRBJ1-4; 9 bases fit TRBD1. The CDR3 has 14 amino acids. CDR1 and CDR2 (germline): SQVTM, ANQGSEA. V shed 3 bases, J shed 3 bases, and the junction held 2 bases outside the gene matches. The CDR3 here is CSVDGTGSNEKLFF. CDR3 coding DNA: TGCAGCGTTGACGGGACAGGGTCTAATGAAAAACTGTTTTTT.

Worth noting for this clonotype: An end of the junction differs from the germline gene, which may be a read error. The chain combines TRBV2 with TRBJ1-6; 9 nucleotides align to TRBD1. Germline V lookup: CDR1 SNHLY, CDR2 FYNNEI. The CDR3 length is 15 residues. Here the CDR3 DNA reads TGTGCCAGCAGTTGGACAGGGGTAGGGAATTTACCCCTCCACTTT. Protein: CASSWTGVGNLPLHF.

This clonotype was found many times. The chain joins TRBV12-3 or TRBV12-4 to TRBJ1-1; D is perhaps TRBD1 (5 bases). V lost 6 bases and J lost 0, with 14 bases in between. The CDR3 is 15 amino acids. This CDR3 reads CASSQAAGLNTEAFF. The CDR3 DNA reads TGTGCCAGCAGCCAGGCAGCGGGGCTGAACACTGAAGCTTTCTTT.

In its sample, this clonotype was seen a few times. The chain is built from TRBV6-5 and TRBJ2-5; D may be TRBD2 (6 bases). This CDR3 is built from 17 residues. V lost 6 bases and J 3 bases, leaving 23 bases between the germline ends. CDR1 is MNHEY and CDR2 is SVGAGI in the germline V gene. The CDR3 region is CASSRPRPRGIEETQYF. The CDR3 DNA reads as TGTGCCAGCAGCCGACCTCGCCCTCGGGGGATCGAAGAGACCCAGTACTTC.

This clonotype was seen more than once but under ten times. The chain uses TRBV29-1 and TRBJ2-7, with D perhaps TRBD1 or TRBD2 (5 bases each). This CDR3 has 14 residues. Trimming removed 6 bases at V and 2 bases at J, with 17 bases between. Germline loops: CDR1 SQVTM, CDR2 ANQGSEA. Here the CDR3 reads CSVLTGTGTYEQYF. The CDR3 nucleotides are TGCAGCGTCCTGACCGGGACGGGAACCTACGAGCAGTACTTC.

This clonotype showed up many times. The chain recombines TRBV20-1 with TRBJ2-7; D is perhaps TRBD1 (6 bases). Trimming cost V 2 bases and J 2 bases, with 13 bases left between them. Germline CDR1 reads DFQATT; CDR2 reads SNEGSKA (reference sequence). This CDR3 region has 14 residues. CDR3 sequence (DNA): TGCAGTGCTAGATGGCAGGGGCCGGCCTACGAGCAGTACTTC. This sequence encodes CSARWQGPAYEQYF.

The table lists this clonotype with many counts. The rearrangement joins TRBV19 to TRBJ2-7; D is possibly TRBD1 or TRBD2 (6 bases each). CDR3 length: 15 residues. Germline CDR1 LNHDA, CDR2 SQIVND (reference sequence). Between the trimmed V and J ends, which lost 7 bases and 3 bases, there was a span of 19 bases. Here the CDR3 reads CASTGGGGGNYEQYF. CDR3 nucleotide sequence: TGTGCCAGTACCGGTGGAGGGGGTGGGAACTACGAGCAGTACTTC.

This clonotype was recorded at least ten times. CDR3 bases: TGTGCCATCGGGACTAGCGGGGGTTTTGACACCGGGGAGCTGTTTTTT. It yields the protein CAIGTSGGFDTGELFF. The chain recombines TRBV10-3 with TRBJ2-2; 14 nucleotides line up with TRBD2. The CDR3 has 16 residues. CDR1 and CDR2 (germline): ENHRY, SYGVKD. V shed 8 bases and J 3 bases; nucleotides not matched to a gene: 5.

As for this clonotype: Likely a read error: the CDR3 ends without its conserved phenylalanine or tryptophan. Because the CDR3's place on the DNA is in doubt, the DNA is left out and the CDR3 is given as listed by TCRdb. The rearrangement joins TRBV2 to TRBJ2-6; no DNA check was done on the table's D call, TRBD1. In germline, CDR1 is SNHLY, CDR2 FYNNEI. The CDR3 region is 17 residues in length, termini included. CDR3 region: CASFFVRGISGANVLVL.

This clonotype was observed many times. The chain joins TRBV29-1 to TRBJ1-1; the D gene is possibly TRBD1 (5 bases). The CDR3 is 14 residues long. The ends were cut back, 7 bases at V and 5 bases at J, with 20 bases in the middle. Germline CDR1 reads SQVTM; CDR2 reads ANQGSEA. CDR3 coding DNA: TGCAGCGAGACAGCCTCTGCCGGCTTTACTGAAGCTTTCTTT. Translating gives CSETASAGFTEAFF.

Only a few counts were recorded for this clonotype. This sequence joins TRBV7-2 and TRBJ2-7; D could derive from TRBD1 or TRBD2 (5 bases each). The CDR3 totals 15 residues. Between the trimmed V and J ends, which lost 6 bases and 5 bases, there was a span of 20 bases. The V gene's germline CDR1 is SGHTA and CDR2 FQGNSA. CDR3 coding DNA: TGTGCCAGCAGTGCCCGAACGGGGCGAGGTAACGAGCAGTACTTC. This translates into CASSARTGRGNEQYF.

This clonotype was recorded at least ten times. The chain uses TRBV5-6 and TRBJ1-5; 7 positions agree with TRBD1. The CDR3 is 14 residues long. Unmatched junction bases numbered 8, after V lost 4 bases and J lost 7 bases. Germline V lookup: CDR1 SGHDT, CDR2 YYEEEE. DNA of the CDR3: TGTGCCAGCAGCGTCACAGGGGTTATGCAGCCCCAGCATTTT. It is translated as CASSVTGVMQPQHF. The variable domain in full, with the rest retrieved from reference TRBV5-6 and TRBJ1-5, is DAGVTQSPTHLIKTRGQQVTLRCSPKSGHDTVSWYQQALGQGPQFIFQYYEEEERQRGNFPDRFSGHQFPNYSSELNVNALLLGDSALYLCASSVTGVMQPQHFGDGTRLSIL.

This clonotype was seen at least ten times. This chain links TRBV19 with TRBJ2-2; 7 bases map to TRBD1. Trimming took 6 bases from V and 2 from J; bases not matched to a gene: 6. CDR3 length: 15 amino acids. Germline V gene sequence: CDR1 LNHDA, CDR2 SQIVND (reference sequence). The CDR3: CASRPGQLNTGELFF. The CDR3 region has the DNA TGTGCCAGTAGGCCGGGACAGCTAAACACCGGGGAGCTGTTTTTT.

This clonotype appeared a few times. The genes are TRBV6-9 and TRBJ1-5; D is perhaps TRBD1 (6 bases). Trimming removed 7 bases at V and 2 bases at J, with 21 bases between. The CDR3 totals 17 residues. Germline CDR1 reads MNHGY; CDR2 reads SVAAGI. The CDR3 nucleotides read TGTGCCAGCACGGTTAAGGGGGGATCCTGCGGCAATCAGCCCCAGCATTTT. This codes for CASTVKGGSCGNQPQHF.

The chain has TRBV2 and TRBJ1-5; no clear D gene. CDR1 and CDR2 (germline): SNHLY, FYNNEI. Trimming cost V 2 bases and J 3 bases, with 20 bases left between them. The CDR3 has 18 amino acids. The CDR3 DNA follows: TGTGCCAGCAGTGAATTTTTTGGCAGGACCAATTCCAATCAGCCCCAGCATTTT. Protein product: CASSEFFGRTNSNQPQHF.